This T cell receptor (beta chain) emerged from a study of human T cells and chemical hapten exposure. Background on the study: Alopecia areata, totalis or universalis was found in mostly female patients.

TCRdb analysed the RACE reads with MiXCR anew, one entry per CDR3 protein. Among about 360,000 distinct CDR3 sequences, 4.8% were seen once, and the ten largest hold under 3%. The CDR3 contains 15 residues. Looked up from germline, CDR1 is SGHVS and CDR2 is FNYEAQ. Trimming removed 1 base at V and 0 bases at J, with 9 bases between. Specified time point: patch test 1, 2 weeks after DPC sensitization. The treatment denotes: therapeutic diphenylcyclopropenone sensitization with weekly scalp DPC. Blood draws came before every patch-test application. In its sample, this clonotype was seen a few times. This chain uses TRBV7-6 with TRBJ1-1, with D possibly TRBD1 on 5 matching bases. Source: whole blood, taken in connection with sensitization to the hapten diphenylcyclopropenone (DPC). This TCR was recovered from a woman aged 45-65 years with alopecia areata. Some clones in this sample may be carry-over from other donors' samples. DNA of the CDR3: TGTGCCAGCAGCTTAGTAACAGGCTTGAACACTGAAGCTTTCTTT. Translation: CASSLVTGLNTEAFF. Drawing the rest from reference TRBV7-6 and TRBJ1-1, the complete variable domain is GAGVSQSPRYKVTKRGQDVALRCDPISGHVSLYWYRQALGQGPEFLTYFNYEAQQDKSGLPNDRFSAERPEGSISTLTIQRTEQRDSAMYRCASSLVTGLNTEAFFGQGTRLTVV.